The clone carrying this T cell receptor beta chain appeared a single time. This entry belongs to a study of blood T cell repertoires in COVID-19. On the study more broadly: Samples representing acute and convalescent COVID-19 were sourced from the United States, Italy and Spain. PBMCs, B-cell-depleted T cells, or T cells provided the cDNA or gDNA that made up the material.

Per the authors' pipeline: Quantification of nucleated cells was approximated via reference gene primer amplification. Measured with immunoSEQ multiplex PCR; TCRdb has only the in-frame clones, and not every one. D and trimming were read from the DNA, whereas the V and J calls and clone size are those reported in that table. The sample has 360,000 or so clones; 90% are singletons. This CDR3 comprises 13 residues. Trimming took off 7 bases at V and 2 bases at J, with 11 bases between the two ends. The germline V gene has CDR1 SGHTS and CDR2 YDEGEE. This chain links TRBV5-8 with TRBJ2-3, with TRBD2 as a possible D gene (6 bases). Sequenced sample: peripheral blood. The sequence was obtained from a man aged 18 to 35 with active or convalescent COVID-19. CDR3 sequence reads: CASPRGLTDTQYF. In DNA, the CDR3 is TGTGCCAGCCCTAGGGGACTCACAGATACGCAGTATTTT.